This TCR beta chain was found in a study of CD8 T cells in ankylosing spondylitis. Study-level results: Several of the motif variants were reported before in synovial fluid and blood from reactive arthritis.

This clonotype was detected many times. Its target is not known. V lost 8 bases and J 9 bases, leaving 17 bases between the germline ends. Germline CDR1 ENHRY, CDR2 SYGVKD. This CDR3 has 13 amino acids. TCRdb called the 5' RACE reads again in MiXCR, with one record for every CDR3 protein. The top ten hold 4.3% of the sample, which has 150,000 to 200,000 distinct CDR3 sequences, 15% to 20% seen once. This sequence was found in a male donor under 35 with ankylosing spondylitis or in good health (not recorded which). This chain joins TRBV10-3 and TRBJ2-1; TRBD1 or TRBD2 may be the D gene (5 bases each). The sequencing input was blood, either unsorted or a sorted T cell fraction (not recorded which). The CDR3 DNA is TGTGCCATCGACGGCGGGCCTGGGGGTGAGCAGTTCTTC. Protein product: CAIDGGPGGEQFF.